A single sample is the source of the 25 T cell receptor beta chains below, sequenced in a study of cytomegalovirus exposure and HLA in healthy donors. The PCR contained 60 Vbeta and 13 Jbeta primers. Profiling relied on immunoSEQ multiplex PCR, and the TCRdb table lists in-frame clones only, not all of them. This repertoire shows 90,000 to 95,000 clones, around 76% found once; its top ten account for approximately 0.56%. Sequenced: PBMCs. The receptor source for this set is a man aged 25-45 years in good health and CMV-seronegative.

CDR3 DNA: TGTGCCAGCAGTGAATCTCAGGGAGGAACTGAAGCTTTCTTT. Translation: CASSESQGGTEAFF. The rearrangement uses TRBV6-1 and TRBJ1-1, with TRBD1 as a possible D gene (5 bases). CDR3 size: 14 residues. Germline V CDR1 and CDR2: MNHNS, SASEGT. V gave up 2 bases and J gave up 5 bases, with 12 bases separating them.

The chain couples TRBV5-1 to TRBJ2-1, with 8 bases lining up with TRBD1. The CDR3 contains 16 residues. The junction had 5 bases not matched to a gene; V was cut back by 0 bases and J by 3 bases. Germline V CDR1 and CDR2: SGHRS, YFSETQ. The DNA of the CDR3 is TGCGCCAGCAGCTTGGGGACAGGGATAATCTACAATGAGCAGTTCTTC. It translates to CASSLGTGIIYNEQFF.

The J gene is TRBJ1-6, the V gene TRBV6-6; perhaps TRBD1 as D (6 bases). The CDR3 covers 15 residues. Germline CDR1 reads MNHNY; CDR2 reads SVGAGI (reference sequence). The V and J ends lost 1 base and 5 bases respectively, with 9 bases between them. CDR3 protein: CASSYLNRDNSPLHF. The CDR3 DNA follows: TGTGCCAGCAGTTACTTAAACAGGGATAATTCACCCCTCCACTTT.

The rearrangement joins TRBV9 to TRBJ1-4; D gene uncertain. The ends were cut back, 1 base at V and 2 bases at J, with 9 bases in the middle. The germline V gene has CDR1 SGDLS and CDR2 YYNGEE. There are 15 residues in the CDR3. CDR3 DNA: TGTGCCAGCAGCGTACGAGGGAATACTAATGAAAAACTGTTTTTT. It codes for CASSVRGNTNEKLFF.

The V gene is TRBV18, the J gene TRBJ2-3, with TRBD1 as a possible D gene (5 bases). Germline CDR1 and CDR2: KGHSH and LQKENI. Trimming took off 3 bases at V and 2 bases at J, with 9 bases between the two ends. This CDR3 has 14 residues. The CDR3 nucleotides are TGTGCCAGCTCACCCGACAGTCCCACAGATACGCAGTATTTT. It yields the protein CASSPDSPTDTQYF.

The V call is TRBV6-4, the J call TRBJ2-2; a possible D gene is TRBD2 (6 bases). Trimming stripped 3 bases from V and 3 bases from J, with 8 bases between. The CDR3 has 14 amino acids. The V gene's germline CDR1 is MRHNA and CDR2 SNTAGT. The CDR3 loop reads CASSEGTYTGELFF. CDR3 DNA: TGTGCCAGCAGTGAAGGGACTTACACCGGGGAGCTGTTTTTT.

The chain couples TRBV7-8 to TRBJ1-3; TRBD1 might be the D (6 bases). The CDR3 has 16 residues. V gave up 1 base and J gave up 1 base, with 11 bases separating them. CDR1 is SGHVS, CDR2 FQNEAQ, per germline. The CDR3 reads CASSLDAQGSGNTIYF. For the CDR3, the DNA is TGTGCCAGCAGCTTAGATGCACAGGGTTCTGGAAACACCATATATTTT.

The CDR3 reads CASSEYRGSGNEQFF. The CDR3 nucleotides are TGCGCCAGCAGTGAGTATCGCGGGAGCGGCAATGAGCAGTTCTTC. V usage is TRBV10-2 and J usage is TRBJ2-1; 7 bases are shared with TRBD2. With V trimmed by 1 base and J by 6 bases, 6 bases remained unmatched. Germline CDR1 reads WSHSY; CDR2 reads SAAADI. The CDR3 totals 15 residues.

This clone occurred a few times. The chain is built from TRBV7-9 and TRBJ2-7, with TRBD2 matching 11 bases. Trimming took 1 base from V and 3 from J; bases not matched to a gene: 2. Germline values: CDR1 SEHNR, CDR2 FQNEAQ (reference sequence). The CDR3 length is 15 residues. The chain's CDR3 is CASSLGLAGIYEQYV. DNA for the CDR3: TGTGCCAGCAGCTTAGGACTAGCGGGGATCTACGAGCAGTACGTC.

The rearrangement uses TRBV7-2 and TRBJ2-7; 9 bases are shared with TRBD1. In germline, CDR1 is SGHTA, CDR2 FQGNSA. This CDR3 region has 17 residues. Losses at the gene ends were 1 base for V and 2 bases for J; bases not matched to a gene: 9. The CDR3 reads CASSLDRGLISAYEQYF. DNA of the CDR3: TGTGCCAGCAGCTTAGACAGGGGGCTAATTTCGGCCTACGAGCAGTACTTC. The whole variable domain, filled in from reference TRBV7-2 and TRBJ2-7, reads GAGVSQSPSNKVTEKGKDVELRCDPISGHTALYWYRQSLGQGLEFLIYFQGNSAPDKSGLPSDRFSAERTGGSVSTLTIQRTQQEDSAVYLCASSLDRGLISAYEQYFGPGTRLTVT.

V and J are TRBV4-2 and TRBJ1-4, with D perhaps TRBD1 (5 bases). Germline CDR1 is LGHNA and CDR2 is YNFKEQ. The CDR3 extends over 14 amino acids. Trimming shortened V by 3 bases and J by 8 bases, and 13 bases separated the two germline ends. For the CDR3, the DNA is TGTGCCAGCAGCCACTGGGGCGATGGGGAAAAACTGTTTTTT. This gives the protein CASSHWGDGEKLFF.

The rearrangement joins TRBV4-2 to TRBJ1-2, with 7 bases that match TRBD1. The CDR3 covers 15 residues. The V and J ends lost 1 base and 2 bases, in that order; junction bases with no gene match: 4. Germline V gene lookup returns CDR1 LGHNA and CDR2 YNFKEQ. The CDR3 DNA is TGTGCCAGCAGCCAAGTAGCAGGGGGGAACTATGGCTACACCTTC. Translation: CASSQVAGGNYGYTF.

CDR3 DNA sequence: TGTGCCAGCAGCTTGGATTCAGGGCTTCGTGGAAACACCATATATTTT. It is translated as CASSLDSGLRGNTIYF. The chain uses TRBV5-6 and TRBJ1-3, with a tentative D call TRBD1 (5 bases). Trimming took off 0 bases at V and 3 bases at J, with 13 bases between the two ends. In germline, CDR1 is SGHDT, CDR2 YYEEEE. This CDR3 has 16 residues.

The rearrangement joins TRBV13 to TRBJ2-1, with 7 bases aligning to TRBD1. The V and J ends lost 0 bases and 4 bases, in that order; junction bases with no gene match: 3. Germline V CDR1 and CDR2: PRHDT, FYEKMQ (reference sequence). The CDR3 has 15 residues. The CDR3 DNA follows: TGTGCCAGCAGCTTAGGAGACAGGGTTTACAATGAGCAGTTCTTC. As protein: CASSLGDRVYNEQFF. The entire variable domain, with the rest obtained from reference TRBV13 and TRBJ2-1, is as follows: AAGVIQSPRHLIKEKRETATLKCYPIPRHDTVYWYQQGPGQDPQFLISFYEKMQSDKGSIPDRFSAQQFSDYHSELNMSSLELGDSALYFCASSLGDRVYNEQFFGPGTRLTVL.

The rearrangement uses TRBV12-5 and TRBJ1-4; possibly TRBD1 for D (6 bases). Per the germline V gene, CDR1 is LGHNT and CDR2 is FRNRAP. This CDR3 has 15 residues. Trimming cost V 6 bases and J 8 bases, with 19 bases left between them. In DNA form, the CDR3 reads TGTGCTAGTGGCAACCCGTTGGGGGCTGGGGAAAAACTGTTTTTT. It specifies CASGNPLGAGEKLFF.

The rearrangement joins TRBV2 to TRBJ1-5, with 8 bases matching TRBD1. V lost 7 bases, J lost 4 bases, and 6 bases stayed unmatched. Germline CDR1 is SNHLY and CDR2 is FYNNEI. This CDR3 has 14 amino acids. This CDR3 is CASMFGTGNQPQHF. In DNA, the CDR3 is TGTGCCAGCATGTTCGGGACAGGTAATCAGCCCCAGCATTTT.

This chain uses TRBV28 with TRBJ1-1, with unresolved D. The CDR3 has 15 amino acids. With 1 base removed from V and 0 bases from J, the gap between germline ends came to 9 bases. Looked up from germline, CDR1 is MDHEN and CDR2 is SYDVKM. In DNA form, the CDR3 reads TGTGCCAGCAGTTTATCCCACAGATTGAACACTGAAGCTTTCTTT. Amino acid sequence: CASSLSHRLNTEAFF.

The chain uses TRBV6-5 and TRBJ2-4; possible D gene TRBD1, 5 bases. The CDR3 is made up of 15 amino acids. V was pared by 5 bases and J by 5 bases, with 16 bases between. Germline V CDR1 and CDR2: MNHEY, SVGAGI. CDR3 DNA sequence: TGTGCCAGCAGTCACCAGGGTGTACGGGAAAACATTCAGTACTTC. Translating it yields CASSHQGVRENIQYF.

The gene calls are TRBV9 and TRBJ2-1; 8 nucleotides line up with TRBD2. Germline CDR1 and CDR2: SGDLS and YYNGEE. V lost 2 bases and J lost 7; bases outside the gene matches: 5. CDR3 length equals 14 residues. The chain's CDR3 is CASSVETSANEQFF. The CDR3 DNA is TGTGCCAGCAGCGTGGAGACTAGCGCAAATGAGCAGTTCTTC.

Written as DNA, the CDR3 is TGTGCCAGCAGCCCCCCCGCCTCCAGCGCCGCCTACAATGAGCAGTTCTTC. The encoded protein is CASSPPASSAAYNEQFF. V gene TRBV9 combines with J gene TRBJ2-1; D not certain. Trimming pared 4 bases from V and 2 bases from J, leaving 19 bases between. The CDR3 spans 17 residues. Germline CDR1 and CDR2: SGDLS and YYNGEE.

The genes are TRBV7-9 and TRBJ2-6, with D maybe TRBD1 (6 bases). V shed 3 bases and J shed 0 bases, with 12 bases lying between them. Germline CDR1 reads SEHNR; CDR2 reads FQNEAQ (reference sequence). The CDR3 has 17 amino acids. The CDR3 here is CASSLTGQSSGANVLTF. CDR3 bases: TGTGCCAGCAGCTTGACAGGACAATCCTCTGGGGCCAACGTCCTGACTTTC.

The V and J genes are TRBV5-4 and TRBJ1-4, with D perhaps matching TRBD1 (5 bases). CDR1 is SGHNT, CDR2 YYREEE, per germline (reference sequence). V lost 1 base to trimming and J lost 4 bases, with 11 bases between them. CDR3 length: 15 residues. The CDR3 nucleotides are TGTGCCAGCAGCTTGTATGGGGGACTTAATGAAAAACTGTTTTTT. It codes for CASSLYGGLNEKLFF.

This clone was found once. The CDR3 DNA follows: TGTGCCAGCAGCCGCCGGGACAGGGGTACAACTAACTATGGCTACACCTTC. It encodes CASSRRDRGTTNYGYTF. The genes are TRBV7-9 and TRBJ1-2, with TRBD1 matching over 10 bases. Unmatched junction bases numbered 9, after V lost 5 bases and J lost 0 bases. Germline V lookup: CDR1 SEHNR, CDR2 FQNEAQ (reference sequence). This CDR3 has 17 residues.

The rearrangement joins TRBV12-5 to TRBJ1-2; D may be TRBD1 (6 bases). Trimming left V 5 bases short and J 7 bases short, with 26 bases between. Germline lookup yields CDR1 LGHNT and CDR2 FRNRAP. This CDR3 comprises 17 residues. This CDR3 is CASGHLPLEGVSCGYTF. CDR3 coding DNA: TGTGCTAGTGGTCACCTTCCTCTCGAGGGGGTGTCGTGTGGCTACACCTTC.

This chain's CDR3 is CASGLDTGELFF. In nucleotides, the CDR3 is TGTGCTAGTGGCCTTGACACCGGGGAGCTGTTTTTT. This chain joins TRBV12-5 and TRBJ2-2; D call uncertain. The CDR3 is 12 amino acids. V dropped 6 bases and J dropped 3 bases, with 5 bases sitting between them. The germline gives CDR1 LGHNT, CDR2 FRNRAP.